A single sample is the source of the 6 T cell receptor beta chains below, sequenced in a study of CXCR3-negative and CXCR3-positive naive CD8 T cells. General study points: Greater hydrophobicity was found in TRB CDR3s of CXCR3-positive naive cells than of CXCR3-negative naive cells.

These TCRs' antigens remain unknown. UMI-labeled 5' RACE TRB cDNA libraries were prepared from the cells. TCRdb re-called the 5' RACE reads, yielding one record per CDR3 amino acid sequence without DNA. The specimen's table records under 85,000 distinct CDR3 sequences. The specimen sequenced was naive CXCR3+ CD8+ T cells from blood. Indicated subset: CD45RO-CCR7+CD27+CD95- naive CD8+ T cells expressing CXCR3 (TNR3+). Every receptor here comes from a human donor in good health. Some clones in this sample may be carry-over from other donors' samples.

The V call is TRBV12-3 or TRBV12-4, the J call TRBJ2-5; TCRdb's D gene call, TRBD1, goes unchecked for lack of DNA. The CDR3 is 13 amino acids. CDR3 sequence reads: CASSPDDVETQYF.

This rearrangement joins TRBV2 to TRBJ2-7; the D gene TCRdb calls, TRBD1, cannot be checked with no DNA. The CDR3 contains 12 residues. CDR1 is SNHLY, CDR2 FYNNEI, per germline. The CDR3 loop is CASGDRVYEQYF.

The chain uses TRBV29-1 and TRBJ2-7; TCRdb lists TRBD1, though no DNA is available to test this call. The CDR3 runs to 13 residues. Germline lookup yields CDR1 SQVTM and CDR2 ANQGSEA. This chain's CDR3 is CSAKTGAAYEQYF.

The chain combines TRBV14 with TRBJ2-2; TCRdb's assignment of TRBD2 cannot be checked, as there is no DNA. The CDR3 spans 17 residues. Germline-derived CDR1 and CDR2 are SGHDN and FVKESK. The CDR3 sequence is CASSNTLAGAIFGELFF.

CDR3 loop: CSARLAGVGQTDTQYF. This chain uses TRBV20-1 with TRBJ2-3; TCRdb's assignment of TRBD1 cannot be checked, as there is no DNA. This CDR3 spans 16 amino acids. CDR1 is DFQATT, CDR2 SNEGSKA, per germline (reference sequence).

The chain links TRBV29-1 to TRBJ2-1; TCRdb's D call of TRBD1 is untestable without DNA. This CDR3 region has 14 residues. CDR1 and CDR2 from the germline V gene are SQVTM and ANQGSEA. The CDR3 region is CSVEDLSQGYEQFF.